A single sample is the source of the 17 T cell receptor beta chains below, sequenced in a study of shared clonotypes between healthy human individuals. Profiled with immunoSEQ multiplex PCR; TCRdb holds only in-frame clones, not every one. The table has 850,000 to 1,200,000 clones, under 80% seen once. The sequenced material came from memory CD4+ T cells sorted from blood. Stated subset: CD45RA-negative fraction. These receptors all come from a man aged 18 to 30 in good health.

The V call is TRBV18, the J call TRBJ2-1; D may be TRBD2 (5 bases). Germline V gene data show CDR1 as KGHSH and CDR2 as LQKENI. Trimming left V 0 bases short and J 4 bases short, with 13 bases between. The CDR3 runs to 16 residues. CDR3: CASSPPSVAPYNEQFF. CDR3 sequence (DNA): TGTGCCAGCTCACCACCGTCTGTAGCGCCGTACAATGAGCAGTTCTTC.

There are a few counts of this clone. The V and J genes are TRBV7-6 and TRBJ1-1, with D possibly being TRBD1 (5 bases). The CDR3 is 14 residues long. The V and J ends lost 5 bases and 1 base respectively, with 11 bases between them. Germline CDR1 is SGHVS and CDR2 is FNYEAQ. The DNA for the CDR3 is TGTGCCAGCAGCCCCGGAAGGGGGAACACTGAAGCTTTCTTT. This codes for CASSPGRGNTEAFF.

This rearrangement joins TRBV19 to TRBJ2-1, with 7 bases aligning to TRBD2. CDR3 length equals 14 residues. Germline lookup yields CDR1 LNHDA and CDR2 SQIVND (reference sequence). With V trimmed by 5 bases and J by 7 bases, 8 bases remained unmatched. Here the CDR3 reads CASSSRGKGNEQFF. DNA of the CDR3: TGTGCCAGTAGTTCGCGGGGGAAGGGGAATGAGCAGTTCTTC.

This rearrangement joins TRBV29-1 to TRBJ1-4; TRBD1 agrees at 9 bases. V was pared by 7 bases and J by 11 bases, with 5 bases of the junction left unmatched. The CDR3 spans 11 residues. Germline CDR1 and CDR2: SQVTM and ANQGSEA. The CDR3 protein is CSGGTGKKLFF. In DNA form, the CDR3 reads TGCAGCGGTGGGACAGGGAAGAAACTGTTTTTT.

Points on this clone: Distinct nucleotide sequences in the sample also encode this CDR3. This chain links TRBV9 with TRBJ2-5; 13 bases fit TRBD2. The junction had 1 base not matched to a gene; V was cut back by 0 bases and J by 5 bases. CDR3 length: 15 residues. CDR1 and CDR2 (germline): SGDLS, YYNGEE. CDR3 amino acids: CASSVGTSGSETQYF. Here the CDR3 DNA reads TGTGCCAGCAGCGTAGGGACTAGCGGGAGTGAGACCCAGTACTTC.

The V gene is TRBV9, the J gene TRBJ1-4, with D possibly TRBD1 on 5 matching bases. The length of the CDR3 is 15 residues. Germline V gene sequence: CDR1 SGDLS, CDR2 YYNGEE. Trimming pared 0 bases from V and 5 bases from J, leaving 11 bases between. Here the CDR3 DNA reads TGTGCCAGCAGCGTAGCCTCGGGACGGAATGAAAAACTGTTTTTT. Residues: CASSVASGRNEKLFF.

On this clone itself: Other DNA sequences of this sample code for an identical CDR3. The genes are TRBV15 and TRBJ2-7, with 10 bases matching TRBD1. The germline gives CDR1 LNHNV, CDR2 YYDKDF (reference sequence). The CDR3 spans 14 residues. V lost 3 bases to trimming and J lost 1 base; unmatched junction nucleotides: 0. CDR3: CATSRDRGSYEQYF. CDR3 nucleotide sequence: TGTGCCACCAGCAGGGACAGGGGGTCCTACGAGCAGTACTTC.

V and J are TRBV18 and TRBJ2-2, with 7 bases fitting TRBD1. J was trimmed by 3 bases and V by 2 bases; bases with no gene match: 3. CDR1 is KGHSH, CDR2 LQKENI, per germline. The CDR3 consists of 15 residues. In DNA, the CDR3 is TGTGCCAGCTCACCAAGGGGGCTTGACACCGGGGAGCTGTTTTTT. It encodes CASSPRGLDTGELFF.

The genes are TRBV6-4 and TRBJ2-3; 8 nucleotides match TRBD2. Germline assignment: CDR1 MRHNA and CDR2 SNTAGT. The CDR3 runs 14 residues. V shed 4 bases, J shed 5 bases, and the junction held 5 bases outside the gene matches. The CDR3 reads CASSGGAGGDTQYF. Written as DNA, the CDR3 is TGTGCCAGCAGTGGAGGGGCGGGAGGAGATACGCAGTATTTT.

V is TRBV30 and J is TRBJ1-1; D gene uncertain. V dropped 1 base and J dropped 2 bases, with 8 bases sitting between them. The length of the CDR3 is 13 residues. CDR1 is GTSNPN, CDR2 SVGIG, per germline (reference sequence). CDR3 sequence: CAWSGVGNTEAFF. The CDR3 DNA reads as TGTGCCTGGAGTGGGGTAGGTAACACTGAAGCTTTCTTT.

This clone was counted between two and nine times. This chain connects TRBV5-6 to TRBJ1-2, with D possibly TRBD1 on 5 matching bases. This CDR3 is built from 15 residues. Germline loops: CDR1 SGHDT, CDR2 YYEEEE. V was pared by 0 bases and J by 8 bases, with 17 bases between. Here the CDR3 reads CASSLALGGAEGYTF. In DNA, the CDR3 is TGTGCCAGCAGCTTGGCCCTTGGAGGGGCAGAAGGCTACACCTTC.

The chain joins TRBV10-3 to TRBJ2-6; 8 nucleotides align to TRBD1. There are 17 residues in the CDR3. Germline V gene data show CDR1 as ENHRY and CDR2 as SYGVKD. V gave up 3 bases and J gave up 0 bases; unmatched junction bases: 4. CDR3 in amino acids: CAISDFGTGSGANVLTF. The CDR3 DNA reads TGTGCCATCAGTGATTTCGGGACAGGCTCTGGGGCCAACGTCCTGACTTTC.

The chain uses TRBV11-2 and TRBJ1-5; no clear D. Germline CDR1 and CDR2: SGHAT and FQNNGV. The CDR3 contains 15 residues. Trimming took 2 bases from V and 4 from J, leaving 12 bases between them. In DNA, the CDR3 is TGTGCCAGCAGCTTATTAGGCAGTAAAAATCAGCCCCAGCATTTT. Its translation: CASSLLGSKNQPQHF.

The chain has TRBV12-5 and TRBJ2-3, with no clear D. CDR3 size: 13 residues. Trimming took off 0 bases at V and 8 bases at J, with 9 bases between the two ends. From germline, CDR1 is LGHNT and CDR2 FRNRAP. The CDR3, as DNA: TGTGCTAGTGGTTTGGTTCGATATGGTACGCAGTATTTT. Its protein product is CASGLVRYGTQYF.

This clone showed up just once. The V gene is TRBV5-4, the J gene TRBJ1-2; D unresolved. V dropped 0 bases and J dropped 7 bases, with 16 bases sitting between them. The germline gives CDR1 SGHNT, CDR2 YYREEE (reference sequence). The CDR3 loop spans 15 amino acids. The CDR3 sequence is CASSLALSLDPGYTF. CDR3 DNA: TGTGCCAGCAGCTTGGCCCTTTCCCTTGATCCTGGCTACACCTTC.

The chain recombines TRBV4-1 with TRBJ2-3; tentatively, D is TRBD1 (5 bases). The germline V gene encodes CDR1 MGHRA and CDR2 YSYEKL. The CDR3 is 16 amino acids. Trimming left V 1 base short and J 1 base short, with 12 bases between. The chain's CDR3 is CASSQGGRVGTDTQYF. CDR3 DNA: TGCGCCAGCAGCCAAGGCGGCAGGGTGGGCACAGATACGCAGTATTTT.

This clone has just one count. The chain carries TRBV28 and TRBJ1-5; D remains ambiguous. The ends were cut back, 8 bases at V and 0 bases at J, with 8 bases in the middle. Germline V lookup: CDR1 MDHEN, CDR2 SYDVKM. The CDR3 has 13 amino acids. DNA for the CDR3: TGTGCCAGCGGTAGAAATAGCAATCAGCCCCAGCATTTT. Protein: CASGRNSNQPQHF.